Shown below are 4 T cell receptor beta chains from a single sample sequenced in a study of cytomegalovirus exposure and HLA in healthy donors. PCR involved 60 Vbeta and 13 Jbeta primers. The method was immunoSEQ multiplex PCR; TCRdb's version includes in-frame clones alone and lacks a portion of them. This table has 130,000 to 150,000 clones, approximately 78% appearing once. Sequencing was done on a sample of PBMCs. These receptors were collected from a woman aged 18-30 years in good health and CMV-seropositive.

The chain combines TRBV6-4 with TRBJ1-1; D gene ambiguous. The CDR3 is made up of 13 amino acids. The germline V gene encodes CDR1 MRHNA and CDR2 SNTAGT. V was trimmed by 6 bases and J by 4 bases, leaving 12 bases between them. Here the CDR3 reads CASSATEGTEAFF. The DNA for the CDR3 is TGTGCCAGCAGCGCCACAGAGGGCACTGAAGCTTTCTTT.

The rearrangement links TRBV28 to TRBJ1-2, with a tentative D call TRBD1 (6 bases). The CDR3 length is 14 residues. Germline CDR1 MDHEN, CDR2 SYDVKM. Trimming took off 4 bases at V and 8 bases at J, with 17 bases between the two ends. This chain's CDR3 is CASSSGQLYRGYTF. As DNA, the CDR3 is TGTGCCAGCAGTTCTGGACAGTTATACCGGGGCTACACCTTC.

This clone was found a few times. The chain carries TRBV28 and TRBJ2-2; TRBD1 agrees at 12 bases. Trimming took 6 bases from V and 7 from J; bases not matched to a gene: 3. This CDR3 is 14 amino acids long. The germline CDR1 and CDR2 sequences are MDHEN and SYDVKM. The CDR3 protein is CASRGQGAIGELFF. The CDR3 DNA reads TGTGCCAGCAGGGGACAGGGGGCGATCGGGGAGCTGTTTTTT.

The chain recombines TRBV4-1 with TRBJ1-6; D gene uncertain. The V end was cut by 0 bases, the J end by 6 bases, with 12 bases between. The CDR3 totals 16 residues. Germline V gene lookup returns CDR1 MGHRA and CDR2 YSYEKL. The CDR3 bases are TGCGCCAGCAGCCAAGAAGGTCAGGCAGTTAATTCACCCCTCCACTTT. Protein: CASSQEGQAVNSPLHF.